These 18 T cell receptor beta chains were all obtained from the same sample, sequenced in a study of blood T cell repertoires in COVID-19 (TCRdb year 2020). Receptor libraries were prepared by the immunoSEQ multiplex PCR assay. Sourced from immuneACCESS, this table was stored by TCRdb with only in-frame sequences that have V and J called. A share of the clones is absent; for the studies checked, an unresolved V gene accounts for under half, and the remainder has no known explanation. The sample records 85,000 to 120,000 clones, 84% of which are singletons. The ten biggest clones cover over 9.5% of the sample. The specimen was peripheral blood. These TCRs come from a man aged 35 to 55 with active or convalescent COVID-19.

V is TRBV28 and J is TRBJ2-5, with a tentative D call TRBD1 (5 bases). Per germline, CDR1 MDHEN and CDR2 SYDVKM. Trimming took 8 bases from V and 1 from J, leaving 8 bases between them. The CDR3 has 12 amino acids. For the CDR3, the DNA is TGTGCCAGCGCCAGGGCCCAAGAGACCCAGTACTTC. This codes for CASARAQETQYF.

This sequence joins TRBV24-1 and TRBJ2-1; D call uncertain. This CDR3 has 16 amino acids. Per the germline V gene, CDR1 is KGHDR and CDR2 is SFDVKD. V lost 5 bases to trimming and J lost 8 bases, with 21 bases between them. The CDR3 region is CATSVPSGSRFDEQFF. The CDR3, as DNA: TGTGCCACCAGTGTCCCTTCTGGGTCGAGGTTCGATGAGCAGTTCTTC.

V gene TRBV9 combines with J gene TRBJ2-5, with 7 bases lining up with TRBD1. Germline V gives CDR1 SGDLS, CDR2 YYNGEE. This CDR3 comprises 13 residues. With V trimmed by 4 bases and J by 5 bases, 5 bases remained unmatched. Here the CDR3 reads CASSRQGTETQYF. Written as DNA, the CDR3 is TGTGCCAGCAGCAGACAGGGTACGGAGACCCAGTACTTC.

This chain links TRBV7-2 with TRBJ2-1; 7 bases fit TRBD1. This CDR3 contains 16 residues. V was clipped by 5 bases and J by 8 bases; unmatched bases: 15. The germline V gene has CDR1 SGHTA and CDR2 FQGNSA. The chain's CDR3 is CASSLRYRGRGDEQFF. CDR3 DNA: TGTGCCAGCAGCCTACGATACAGGGGACGAGGGGATGAGCAGTTCTTC.

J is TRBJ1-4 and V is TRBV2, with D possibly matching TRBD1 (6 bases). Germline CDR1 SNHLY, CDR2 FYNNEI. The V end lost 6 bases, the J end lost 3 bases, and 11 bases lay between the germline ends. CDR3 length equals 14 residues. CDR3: CASSTGRANEKLFF. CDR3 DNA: TGTGCCAGCAGCACAGGGAGAGCTAATGAAAAACTGTTTTTT.

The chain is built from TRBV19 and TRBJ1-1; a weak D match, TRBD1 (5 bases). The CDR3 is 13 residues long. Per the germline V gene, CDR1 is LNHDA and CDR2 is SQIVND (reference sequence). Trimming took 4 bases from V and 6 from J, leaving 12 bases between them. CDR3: CASSRQGGSEAFF. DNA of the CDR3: TGTGCCAGTAGTAGGCAGGGAGGTTCTGAAGCTTTCTTT. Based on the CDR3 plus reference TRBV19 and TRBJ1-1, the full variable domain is DGGITQSPKYLFRKEGQNVTLSCEQNLNHDAMYWYRQDPGQGLRLIYYSQIVNDFQKGDIAEGYSVSREKKESFPLTVTSAQKNPTAFYLCASSRQGGSEAFFGQGTRLTVV.

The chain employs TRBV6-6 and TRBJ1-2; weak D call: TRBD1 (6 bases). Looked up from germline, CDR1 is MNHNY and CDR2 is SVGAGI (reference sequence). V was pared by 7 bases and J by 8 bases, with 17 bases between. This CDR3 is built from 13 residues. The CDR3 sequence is CASNTRGGFGYTF. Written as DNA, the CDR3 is TGTGCCAGCAATACCCGAGGGGGTTTCGGCTACACCTTC.

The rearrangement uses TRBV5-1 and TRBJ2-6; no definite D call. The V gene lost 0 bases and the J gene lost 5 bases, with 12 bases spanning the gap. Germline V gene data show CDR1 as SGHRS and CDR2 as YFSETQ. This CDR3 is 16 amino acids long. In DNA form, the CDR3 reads TGCGCCAGCAGCTTGGACAGCTCTGTACGGGCCAACGTCCTGACTTTC. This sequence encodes CASSLDSSVRANVLTF.

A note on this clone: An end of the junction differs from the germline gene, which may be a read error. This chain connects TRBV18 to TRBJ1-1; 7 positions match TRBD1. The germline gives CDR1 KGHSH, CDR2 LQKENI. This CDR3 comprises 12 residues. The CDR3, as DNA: TGTGCCAGCTCGAAGACAGGGACTGGAGCTTTCTTT. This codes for CASSKTGTGAFF.

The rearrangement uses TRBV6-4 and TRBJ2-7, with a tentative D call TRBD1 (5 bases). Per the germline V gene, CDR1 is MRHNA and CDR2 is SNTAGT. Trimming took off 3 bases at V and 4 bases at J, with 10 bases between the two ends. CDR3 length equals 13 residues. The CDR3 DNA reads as TGTGCCAGCAGTGATCGCAGGGTGTACGAGCAGTACTTC. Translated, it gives CASSDRRVYEQYF.

The CDR3 spells CASSLGTGGYTEAFF. The DNA for the CDR3 is TGTGCCAGCAGCCTCGGGACAGGGGGGTACACTGAAGCTTTCTTT. The chain has TRBV3-1 (or the pseudogene TRBV3-2) and TRBJ1-1; 11 nucleotides agree with TRBD1. The length of the CDR3 is 15 residues. Trimming removed 4 bases from V and 3 bases from J; junction bases left unmatched: 4. Germline V lookup: CDR1 LGHDT, CDR2 YNNKEL (reference sequence).

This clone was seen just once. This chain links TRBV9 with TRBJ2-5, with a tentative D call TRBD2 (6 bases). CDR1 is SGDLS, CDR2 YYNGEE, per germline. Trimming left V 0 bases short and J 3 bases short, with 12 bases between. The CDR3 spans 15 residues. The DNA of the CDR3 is TGTGCCAGCAGCGTAGGGGGCGGGGCCAAAGAGACCCAGTACTTC. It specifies CASSVGGGAKETQYF. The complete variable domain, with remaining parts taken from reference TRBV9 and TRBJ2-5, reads DSGVTQTPKHLITATGQRVTLRCSPRSGDLSVYWYQQSLDQGLQFLIQYYNGEERAKGNILERFSAQQFPDLHSELNLSSLELGDSALYFCASSVGGGAKETQYFGPGTRLLVL.

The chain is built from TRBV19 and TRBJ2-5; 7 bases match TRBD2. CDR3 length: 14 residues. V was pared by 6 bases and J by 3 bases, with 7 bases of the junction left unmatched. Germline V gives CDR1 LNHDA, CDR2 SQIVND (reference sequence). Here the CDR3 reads CASRDAGTKETQYF. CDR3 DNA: TGTGCCAGTAGGGACGCCGGGACTAAAGAGACCCAGTACTTC.

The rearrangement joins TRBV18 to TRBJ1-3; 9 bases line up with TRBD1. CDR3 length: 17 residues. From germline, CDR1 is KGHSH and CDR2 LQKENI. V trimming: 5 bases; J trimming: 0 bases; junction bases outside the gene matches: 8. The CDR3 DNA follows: TGTGCCAGCTCAAAGTCCGGGACAGGGCTCTCTGGAAACACCATATATTTT. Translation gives CASSKSGTGLSGNTIYF. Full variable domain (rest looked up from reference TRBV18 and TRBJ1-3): NAGVMQNPRHLVRRRGQEARLRCSPMKGHSHVYWYRQLPEEGLKFMVYLQKENIIDESGMPKERFSAEFPKEGPSILRIQQVVRGDSAAYFCASSKSGTGLSGNTIYFGEGSWLTVV.

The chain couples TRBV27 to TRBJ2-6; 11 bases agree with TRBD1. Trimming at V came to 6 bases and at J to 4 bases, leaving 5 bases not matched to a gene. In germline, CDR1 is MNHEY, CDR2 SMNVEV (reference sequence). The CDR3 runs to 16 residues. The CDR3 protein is CASRGQGAYGANVLTF. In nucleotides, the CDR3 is TGTGCCAGCAGAGGACAGGGGGCTTACGGGGCCAACGTCCTGACTTTC.

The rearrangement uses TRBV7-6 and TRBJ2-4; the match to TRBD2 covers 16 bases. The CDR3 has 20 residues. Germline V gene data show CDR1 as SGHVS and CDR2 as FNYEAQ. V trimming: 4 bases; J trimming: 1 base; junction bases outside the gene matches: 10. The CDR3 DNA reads TGTGCCAGCAGCTCCGAAGCCGGGACTAGCGGGGGGGCGGCCAAAAACATTCAGTACTTC. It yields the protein CASSSEAGTSGGAAKNIQYF.

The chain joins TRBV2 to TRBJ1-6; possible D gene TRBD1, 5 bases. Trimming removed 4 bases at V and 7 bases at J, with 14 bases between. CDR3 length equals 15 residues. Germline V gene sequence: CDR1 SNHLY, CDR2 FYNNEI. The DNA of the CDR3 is TGTGCCAGCAGTGTTACGCTGGGGGGAAATTCACCCCTCCACTTT. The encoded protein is CASSVTLGGNSPLHF.

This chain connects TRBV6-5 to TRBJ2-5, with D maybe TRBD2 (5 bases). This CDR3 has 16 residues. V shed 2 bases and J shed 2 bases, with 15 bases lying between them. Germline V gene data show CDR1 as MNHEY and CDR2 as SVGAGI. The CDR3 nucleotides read TGTGCCAGCAGTTACGACTATACCGGTTCGCAAGAGACCCAGTACTTC. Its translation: CASSYDYTGSQETQYF.